This TCR beta chain was sequenced during a study of T cells and Merkel cell carcinoma outcomes. The study, taken as a whole, reports: In Merkel cell carcinoma, repertoire and T-cell density reportedly predicted outcomes.

In regard to this clone: Its target is unknown.

The protocol was immunoSEQ multiplex PCR, while the TCRdb copy is restricted to in-frame clones and leaves out a portion. The sample shows 15,000 to 17,000 clones, about 90% of them seen only once. CDR1 is SGHDT, CDR2 YYEEEE, per germline. The V end was cut by 0 bases, the J end by 11 bases, with 9 bases between. This CDR3 is built from 11 residues. The sequenced sample consisted of tumor tissue from Merkel cell carcinoma. The chain employs TRBV5-6 and TRBJ2-7, with D possibly being TRBD1 or TRBD2 (6 bases each). The receptor was derived from a human donor with Merkel cell carcinoma. CDR3 in amino acids: CASSLEGEEYF. The DNA for the CDR3 is TGTGCCAGCAGCTTGGAGGGGGAGGAGTACTTC.